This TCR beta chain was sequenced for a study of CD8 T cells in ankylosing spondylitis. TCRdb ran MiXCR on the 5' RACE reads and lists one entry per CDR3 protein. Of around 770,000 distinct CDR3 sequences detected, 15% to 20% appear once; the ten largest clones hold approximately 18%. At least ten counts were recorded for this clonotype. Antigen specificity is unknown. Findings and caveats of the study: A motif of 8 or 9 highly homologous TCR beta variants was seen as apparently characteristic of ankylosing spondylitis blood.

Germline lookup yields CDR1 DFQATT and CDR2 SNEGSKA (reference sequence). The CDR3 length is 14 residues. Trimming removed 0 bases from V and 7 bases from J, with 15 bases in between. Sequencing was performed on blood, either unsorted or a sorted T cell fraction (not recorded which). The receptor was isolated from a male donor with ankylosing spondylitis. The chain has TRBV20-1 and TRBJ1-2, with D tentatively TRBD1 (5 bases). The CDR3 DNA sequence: TGCAGTGCTAGAGATCGGCAGGGAATGGGTGGCTACACCTTC. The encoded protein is CSARDRQGMGGYTF.